The 5 T cell receptor beta chains below all came from one sample that was sequenced in a study of blood T cell repertoires in COVID-19. Profiled with immunoSEQ multiplex PCR; TCRdb holds only in-frame clones, not every one. Here the sample spans about 270,000 clones, 70% to 90% being singletons. Material for sequencing was peripheral blood. These receptors were collected from a woman in her thirties with COVID-19, enrolled during active disease.

J is TRBJ1-2 and V is TRBV29-1; D not resolved. CDR1 and CDR2 from the germline V gene are SQVTM and ANQGSEA. The CDR3 length is 15 residues. Trimming removed 1 base at V and 5 bases at J, with 17 bases between. CDR3 in DNA: TGCAGCGTTGAAGGTTATTCCGGCGGGTCTTATGGCTACACCTTC. It specifies CSVEGYSGGSYGYTF.

The chain joins TRBV5-5 to TRBJ1-4; D ambiguous. Trimming cost V 0 bases and J 8 bases, with 17 bases left between them. Germline V gene lookup returns CDR1 SGHKS and CDR2 YYEKEE (reference sequence). The CDR3 spans 16 residues. As DNA, the CDR3 is TGTGCCAGCAGCTTGGCTCTTATCTTCGCGGGCGAAAAACTGTTTTTT. Its translation is CASSLALIFAGEKLFF.

The chain employs TRBV5-1 and TRBJ2-2, with D unclear. Per germline, CDR1 SGHRS and CDR2 YFSETQ. This CDR3 has 12 residues. With 5 bases removed from V and 4 bases from J, the gap between germline ends came to 6 bases. The CDR3 loop reads CASRQTTGELFF. The CDR3 DNA sequence: TGCGCCAGCAGACAAACCACCGGGGAGCTGTTTTTT.

This clone was detected only once. The V gene is TRBV29-1, the J gene TRBJ1-2; 7 positions match TRBD1. CDR1 is SQVTM and CDR2 is ANQGSEA in the germline V gene. The junction had 8 bases not matched to a gene; V was cut back by 3 bases and J by 4 bases. The CDR3 length is 14 residues. The CDR3 sequence is CSVDPEGAGYGYTF. For the CDR3, the DNA is TGCAGCGTTGACCCAGAGGGGGCAGGCTATGGCTACACCTTC.

For the CDR3, the DNA is TGTGCCAGCAGCTTTACGTTCGGAGAGACCCAGTACTTC. It codes for CASSFTFGETQYF. The genes are TRBV7-2 and TRBJ2-5; D gene uncertain. This CDR3 contains 13 residues. Deletions cut 3 bases from V and 4 bases from J, with 9 bases between. Looked up from germline, CDR1 is SGHTA and CDR2 is FQGNSA.